A single sample gave rise to the 22 T cell receptor beta chains below, sequenced in a study of T cells in Graves' hyperthyroidism and ophthalmopathy. Amplified regions were TCR beta CDR3 sequences from RNA transcripts. The HTBI primer set served for first-round RT-PCR of the TCR CDR3. Each CDR3 protein gets one entry after TCRdb re-called the multiplex PCR reads with MiXCR. The sample has around 600,000 distinct CDR3 sequences, around a sixth seen once. Sample: blood. All receptors derive from a woman aged 25 to 39 with Graves' hyperthyroidism.

This clonotype has only a few counts. The chain links TRBV6-1 to TRBJ2-1; possibly TRBD2 for D (6 bases). This CDR3 spans 13 amino acids. Deletions cut 4 bases from V and 9 bases from J, with 13 bases between. Germline CDR1 is MNHNS and CDR2 is SASEGT. The CDR3 region has the DNA TGTGCCAGCAGTGCCCCCCGGGAGCTTGAGCAGTTCTTC. It translates to CASSAPRELEQFF.

This clonotype appeared once. A clone one base away is much larger, so this may be a read error. The chain links TRBV12-3 or TRBV12-4 to TRBJ2-5; D is undetermined. The CDR3 is made up of 12 amino acids. V dropped 4 bases and J dropped 5 bases, with 8 bases sitting between them. The CDR3 sequence is CASSSGRETQYF. For the CDR3, the DNA is TGTGCCAGCAGTTCCGGGCGGGAGACCCAGTACTTC.

The chain combines TRBV4-3 with TRBJ2-7; 7 bases map to TRBD1. The V gene end was trimmed by 1 base and the J gene end by 0 bases; junction bases not matched to a gene: 6. Looked up from germline, CDR1 is LGHNA and CDR2 is YSLEER. The CDR3 consists of 16 residues. As DNA, the CDR3 is TGCGCCAGCAGCCAAGGCACGGACAGGAGCTCCTACGAGCAGTACTTC. It specifies CASSQGTDRSSYEQYF.

This clonotype was counted ten times or more. This rearrangement joins TRBV12-3 or TRBV12-4 to TRBJ2-1; D is unclear. The V and J ends lost 4 bases and 5 bases respectively, with 18 bases between them. The CDR3 is 16 amino acids. In DNA form, the CDR3 reads TGTGCCAGCAGTTGGTTGCTTGTTGCCAGAAACAATGAGCAGTTCTTC. Protein product: CASSWLLVARNNEQFF.

V usage is TRBV20-1 and J usage is TRBJ2-1; 10 bases are shared with TRBD2. The CDR3 length is 15 residues. V was pared by 3 bases and J by 4 bases, with 6 bases of the junction left unmatched. From germline, CDR1 is DFQATT and CDR2 SNEGSKA (reference sequence). CDR3 sequence reads: CSARTSGFPYNEQFF. The CDR3 DNA is TGCAGTGCTAGGACTAGCGGGTTTCCGTACAATGAGCAGTTCTTC.

This clonotype came up many times. The chain links TRBV5-4 to TRBJ2-5; a weak D match, TRBD2 (5 bases). V was shortened by 4 bases and J by 9 bases, with 16 bases between the two germline ends. Germline values: CDR1 SGHNT, CDR2 YYREEE (reference sequence). The CDR3 is 13 residues long. This CDR3 reads CASSQAAVVPQYF. DNA of the CDR3: TGTGCCAGCAGCCAAGCGGCCGTGGTGCCCCAGTACTTC.

This clonotype has ten or more counts. The V and J genes are TRBV5-1 and TRBJ2-7, with TRBD2 matching over 9 bases. CDR3 length equals 17 residues. Per the germline V gene, CDR1 is SGHRS and CDR2 is YFSETQ. V lost 4 bases to trimming and J lost 7 bases; unmatched junction nucleotides: 18. CDR3 coding DNA: TGCGCCAGCAGCCCCGAGGGCCCTAGCGGGACGTCGGGGGAGCAGTACTTC. Its protein is CASSPEGPSGTSGEQYF.

The chain carries TRBV7-2 and TRBJ2-1; 10 nucleotides agree with TRBD2. The CDR3 runs to 16 residues. Germline V CDR1 and CDR2: SGHTA, FQGNSA. The J segment lost 8 bases and the V segment lost 1 base, leaving 8 bases of the junction unmatched. The CDR3, as DNA: TGTGCCAGCAGCTTAGACCGAGCGGGAGGGCCCTATGAGCAGTTCTTC. Translating it yields CASSLDRAGGPYEQFF.

This chain links TRBV20-1 with TRBJ2-1, with 13 bases aligning to TRBD2. Trimming took 7 bases from V and 5 from J; bases not matched to a gene: 11. Germline CDR1 DFQATT, CDR2 SNEGSKA (reference sequence). This CDR3 is 16 amino acids long. CDR3 loop: CSVSRRGLAGHNEQFF. CDR3 DNA sequence: TGCAGTGTTTCACGCCGGGGACTAGCGGGACACAATGAGCAGTTCTTC.

This clonotype came up a few times. The chain carries TRBV20-1 and TRBJ2-7; tentative D call: TRBD2 (6 bases). Germline CDR1 reads DFQATT; CDR2 reads SNEGSKA (reference sequence). This CDR3 has 15 residues. Trimming took 0 bases from V and 0 from J, leaving 12 bases between them. The CDR3 is CSARDLVTSSYEQYF. CDR3 bases: TGCAGTGCTAGAGATCTGGTGACTAGCTCCTACGAGCAGTACTTC.

This clonotype came up a few times. The V call is TRBV4-3, the J call TRBJ2-3, with 10 bases matching TRBD2. With 0 bases clipped from V and 5 bases from J, the junction kept 8 bases outside the gene matches. The germline CDR1 and CDR2 sequences are LGHNA and YSLEER. The CDR3 is 17 amino acids. In DNA, the CDR3 is TGCGCCAGCAGCCAAGATACAGCGGGAGGGCCTGGAGATACGCAGTATTTT. Encoded protein: CASSQDTAGGPGDTQYF.

The sample holds many counts of this clonotype. V gene TRBV12-3 or TRBV12-4 combines with J gene TRBJ2-3, with a weak D call TRBD1 (5 bases). The CDR3 runs to 15 residues. With 0 bases removed from V and 4 bases from J, the gap between germline ends came to 11 bases. CDR3 protein: CASSLARTGADTQYF. CDR3 DNA sequence: TGTGCCAGCAGTTTAGCGAGAACAGGCGCAGATACGCAGTATTTT.

This clonotype was observed a few times. The chain couples TRBV10-3 to TRBJ1-5; D gene uncertain. There are 17 residues in the CDR3. Trimming cost V 0 bases and J 0 bases, with 12 bases left between them. Germline V gene sequence: CDR1 ENHRY, CDR2 SYGVKD. CDR3 bases: TGTGCCATCAGTGAGTCGGAAGGGTCCCGTAGCAATCAGCCCCAGCATTTT. It yields the protein CAISESEGSRSNQPQHF.

This clonotype has just a few counts. The V gene is TRBV4-1, the J gene TRBJ2-3, with TRBD2 identical over 14 bases. The germline V gene has CDR1 MGHRA and CDR2 YSYEKL. After removal of 0 bases from V and 4 bases from J, the junction contained 9 bases not matched to a gene. The CDR3 sequence is 19 residues long. CDR3 in DNA: TGCGCCAGCAGCCAAGAATATTGGGGGACTAGCGGGAGTGCAGATACGCAGTATTTT. Protein product: CASSQEYWGTSGSADTQYF.

This clonotype appeared many times. The J gene is TRBJ2-3, the V gene TRBV5-1; 13 nucleotides match TRBD2. The germline V gene encodes CDR1 SGHRS and CDR2 YFSETQ. This CDR3 spans 15 amino acids. Germline trimming cut 4 bases from V and 4 bases from J; bases unmatched to any gene: 3. The CDR3 DNA reads TGCGCCAGCAGCCCCACTAGCGGGAGGGCAGATACGCAGTATTTT. It specifies CASSPTSGRADTQYF.

The chain joins TRBV28 to TRBJ1-6; possibly TRBD1 for D (5 bases). The CDR3 consists of 13 residues. Trimming left V 2 bases short and J 10 bases short, with 9 bases between. Germline V lookup: CDR1 MDHEN, CDR2 SYDVKM. This CDR3 is CASSLQGRSPLHF. CDR3 coding DNA: TGTGCCAGCAGTTTACAGGGAAGATCACCCCTCCACTTT.

Many counts were recorded for this clonotype. The rearrangement uses TRBV13 and TRBJ2-3; 8 bases line up with TRBD2. Trimming at V came to 5 bases and at J to 0 bases, leaving 7 bases not matched to a gene. Per the germline V gene, CDR1 is PRHDT and CDR2 is FYEKMQ (reference sequence). The CDR3 totals 16 residues. CDR3 residues: CASSLRLAPSTDTQYF. The DNA of the CDR3 is TGTGCCAGCAGCCTCAGACTAGCGCCTAGCACAGATACGCAGTATTTT.

The gene calls are TRBV7-2 and TRBJ2-3, with 7 bases matching TRBD2. CDR1 and CDR2 (germline): SGHTA, FQGNSA. The V gene end was trimmed by 5 bases and the J gene end by 0 bases; junction bases not matched to a gene: 8. There are 16 residues in the CDR3. The CDR3: CASSPIAGTSTDTQYF. The CDR3 bases are TGTGCCAGCAGCCCGATAGCGGGCACTAGCACAGATACGCAGTATTTT.

This clonotype was detected many times. The rearrangement links TRBV30 to TRBJ2-1; 9 bases are shared with TRBD2. Germline V gene data show CDR1 as GTSNPN and CDR2 as SVGIG (reference sequence). This CDR3 is built from 14 residues. Germline trimming cut 4 bases from V and 7 bases from J; bases unmatched to any gene: 8. CDR3 residues: CAWNPGLAVNEQFF. CDR3 DNA: TGTGCCTGGAACCCGGGACTAGCTGTTAATGAGCAGTTCTTC.

This clonotype occurred many times. The J gene is TRBJ1-5, the V gene TRBV28, with unresolved D. The CDR3 extends over 12 amino acids. From germline, CDR1 is MDHEN and CDR2 SYDVKM. V dropped 3 bases and J dropped 5 bases, with 5 bases sitting between them. CDR3 amino acids: CASSFPDQPQHF. In nucleotides, the CDR3 is TGTGCCAGCAGTTTCCCAGATCAGCCCCAGCATTTT.

There are many counts of this clonotype. The chain employs TRBV12-3 or TRBV12-4 and TRBJ2-7, with D perhaps matching TRBD2 (6 bases). V was shortened by 4 bases and J by 3 bases, with 19 bases between the two germline ends. The CDR3 loop spans 16 amino acids. CDR3 loop: CASSSPDGGGGYEQYF. CDR3 in DNA: TGTGCCAGCAGTTCACCGGACGGGGGAGGCGGCTACGAGCAGTACTTC.

This clonotype has at least ten counts. This chain uses TRBV12-3 or TRBV12-4 with TRBJ2-7; D call uncertain. The CDR3 loop spans 12 amino acids. V was clipped by 2 bases and J by 6 bases, with 8 bases between them. CDR3 in amino acids: CASSLKGGEQYF. In DNA form, the CDR3 reads TGTGCCAGCAGTTTAAAGGGCGGCGAGCAGTACTTC.